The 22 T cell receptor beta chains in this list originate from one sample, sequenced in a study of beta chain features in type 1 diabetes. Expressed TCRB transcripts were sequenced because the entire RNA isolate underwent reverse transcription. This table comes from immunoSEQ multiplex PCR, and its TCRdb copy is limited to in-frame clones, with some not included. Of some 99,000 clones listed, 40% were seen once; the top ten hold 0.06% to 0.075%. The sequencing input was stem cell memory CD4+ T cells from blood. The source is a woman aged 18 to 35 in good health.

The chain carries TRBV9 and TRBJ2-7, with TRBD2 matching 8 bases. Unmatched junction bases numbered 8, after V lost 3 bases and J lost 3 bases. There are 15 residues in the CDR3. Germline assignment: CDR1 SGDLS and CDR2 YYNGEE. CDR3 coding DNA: TGTGCCAGCAGCGCAGGGAGTAGCGGGATCTACGAGCAGTACTTC. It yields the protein CASSAGSSGIYEQYF.

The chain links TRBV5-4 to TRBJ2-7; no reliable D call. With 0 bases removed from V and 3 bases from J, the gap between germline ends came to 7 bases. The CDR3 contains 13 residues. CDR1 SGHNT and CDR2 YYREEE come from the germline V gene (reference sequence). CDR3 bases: TGTGCCAGCAGCTTGGCCGGGTTCTACGAGCAGTACTTC. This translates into CASSLAGFYEQYF. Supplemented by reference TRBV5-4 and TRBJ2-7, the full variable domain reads ETGVTQSPTHLIKTRGQQVTLRCSSQSGHNTVSWYQQALGQGPQFIFQYYREEENGRGNFPPRFSGLQFPNYSSELNVNALELDDSALYLCASSLAGFYEQYFGPGTRLTVT.

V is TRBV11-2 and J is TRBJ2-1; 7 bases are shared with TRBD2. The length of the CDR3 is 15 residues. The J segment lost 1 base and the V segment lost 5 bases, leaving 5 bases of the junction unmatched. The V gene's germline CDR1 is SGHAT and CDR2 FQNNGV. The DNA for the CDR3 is TGTGCCAGCAGCCGCCGACTAGCATCCTACAATGAGCAGTTCTTC. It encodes CASSRRLASYNEQFF.

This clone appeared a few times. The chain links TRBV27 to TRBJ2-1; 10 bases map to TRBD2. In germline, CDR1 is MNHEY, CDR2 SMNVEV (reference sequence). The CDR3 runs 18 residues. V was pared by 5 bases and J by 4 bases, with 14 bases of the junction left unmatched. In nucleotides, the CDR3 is TGTGCCAGCAGTCACGGAGGAAGGGGACTAGCGTTATACAATGAGCAGTTCTTC. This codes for CASSHGGRGLALYNEQFF.

The CDR3 sequence is CASSVPGLSYNEQFF. As DNA, the CDR3 is TGTGCCAGCAGTGTACCGGGACTGTCCTACAATGAGCAGTTCTTC. The rearrangement links TRBV9 to TRBJ2-1, with D tentatively TRBD2 (6 bases). The CDR3 extends over 15 amino acids. In germline, CDR1 is SGDLS, CDR2 YYNGEE. V was trimmed by 5 bases and J by 1 base, leaving 13 bases between them.

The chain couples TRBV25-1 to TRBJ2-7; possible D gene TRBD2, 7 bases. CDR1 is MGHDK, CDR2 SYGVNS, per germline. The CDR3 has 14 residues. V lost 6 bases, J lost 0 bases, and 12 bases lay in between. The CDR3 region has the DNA TGTGCCAGCAGCCGAGGGGGGGGCTCCTACGAGCAGTACTTC. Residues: CASSRGGGSYEQYF.

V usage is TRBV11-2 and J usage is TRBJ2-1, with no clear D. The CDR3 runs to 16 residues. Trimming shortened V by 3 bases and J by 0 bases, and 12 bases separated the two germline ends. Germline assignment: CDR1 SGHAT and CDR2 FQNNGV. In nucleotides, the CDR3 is TGTGCCAGCAGCTTCGATCTGCGGAGCTCCTACAATGAGCAGTTCTTC. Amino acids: CASSFDLRSSYNEQFF. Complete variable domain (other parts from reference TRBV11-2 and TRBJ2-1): EAGVAQSPRYKIIEKRQSVAFWCNPISGHATLYWYQQILGQGPKLLIQFQNNGVVDDSQLPKDRFSAERLKGVDSTLKIQPAKLEDSAVYLCASSFDLRSSYNEQFFGPGTRLTVL.

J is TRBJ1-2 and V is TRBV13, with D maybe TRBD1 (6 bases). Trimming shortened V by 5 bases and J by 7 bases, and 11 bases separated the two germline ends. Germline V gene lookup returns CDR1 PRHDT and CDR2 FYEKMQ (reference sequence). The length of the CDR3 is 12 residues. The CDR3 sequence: CASSSTGIGYTF. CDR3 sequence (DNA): TGTGCCAGCAGCAGTACAGGGATTGGCTACACCTTC.

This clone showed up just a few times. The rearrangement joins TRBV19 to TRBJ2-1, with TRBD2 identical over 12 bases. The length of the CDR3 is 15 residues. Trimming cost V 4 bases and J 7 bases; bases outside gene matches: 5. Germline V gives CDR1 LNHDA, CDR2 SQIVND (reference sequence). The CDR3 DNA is TGTGCCAGTAGTACCCGACTAGCGGGAGCTAATGAGCAGTTCTTC. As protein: CASSTRLAGANEQFF. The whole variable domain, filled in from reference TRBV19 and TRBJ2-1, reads DGGITQSPKYLFRKEGQNVTLSCEQNLNHDAMYWYRQDPGQGLRLIYYSQIVNDFQKGDIAEGYSVSREKKESFPLTVTSAQKNPTAFYLCASSTRLAGANEQFFGPGTRLTVL.

The CDR3 protein is CASSPGLFTDTQYF. The DNA for the CDR3 is TGTGCCAGCAGCCCAGGACTCTTCACAGATACGCAGTATTTT. This chain connects TRBV27 to TRBJ2-3; a weak D match, TRBD2 (5 bases). This CDR3 has 14 residues. Trimming removed 6 bases at V and 2 bases at J, with 12 bases between. Per germline, CDR1 MNHEY and CDR2 SMNVEV (reference sequence).

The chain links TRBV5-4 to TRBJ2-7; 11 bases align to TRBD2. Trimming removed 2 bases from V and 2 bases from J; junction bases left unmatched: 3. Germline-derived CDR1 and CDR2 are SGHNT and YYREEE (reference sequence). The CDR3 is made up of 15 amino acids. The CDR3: CASSLPGLAAYEQYF. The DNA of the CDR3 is TGTGCCAGCAGCTTACCGGGACTAGCGGCCTACGAGCAGTACTTC.

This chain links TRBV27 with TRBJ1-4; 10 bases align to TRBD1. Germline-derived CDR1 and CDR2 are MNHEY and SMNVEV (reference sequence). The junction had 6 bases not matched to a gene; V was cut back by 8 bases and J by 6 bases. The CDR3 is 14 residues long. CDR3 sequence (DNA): TGTGCCAGCGCCTCGGGACAGGGGTATGAAAAACTGTTTTTT. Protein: CASASGQGYEKLFF.

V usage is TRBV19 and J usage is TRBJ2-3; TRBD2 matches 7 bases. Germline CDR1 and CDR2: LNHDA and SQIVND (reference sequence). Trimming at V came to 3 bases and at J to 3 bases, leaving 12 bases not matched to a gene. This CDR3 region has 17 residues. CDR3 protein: CASSMGPPRGGTDTQYF. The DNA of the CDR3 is TGTGCCAGTAGTATGGGCCCTCCGCGGGGAGGGACAGATACGCAGTATTTT.

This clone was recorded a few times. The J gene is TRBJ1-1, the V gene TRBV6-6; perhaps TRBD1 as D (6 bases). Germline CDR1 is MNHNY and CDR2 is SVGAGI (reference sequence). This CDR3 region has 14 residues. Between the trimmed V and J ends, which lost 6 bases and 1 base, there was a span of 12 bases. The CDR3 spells CASSYREGNTEAFF. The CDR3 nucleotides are TGTGCCAGCAGCTACAGGGAGGGGAACACTGAAGCTTTCTTT.

The CDR3 DNA reads as TGCGCCAGCAGGAATGAACCGGGATTCTTATACGAGCAGTACTTC. The encoded protein is CASRNEPGFLYEQYF. The chain has TRBV5-1 and TRBJ2-7; tentatively, D is TRBD2 (5 bases). CDR3 length: 15 amino acids. V lost 5 bases, J lost 4 bases, and 19 bases lay in between. Germline V gives CDR1 SGHRS, CDR2 YFSETQ.

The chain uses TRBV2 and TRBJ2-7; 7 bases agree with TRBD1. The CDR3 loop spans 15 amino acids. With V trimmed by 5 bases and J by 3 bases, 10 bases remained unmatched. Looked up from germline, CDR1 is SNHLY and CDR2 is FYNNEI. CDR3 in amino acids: CASSHSTGSLYEQYF. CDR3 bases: TGTGCCAGCAGTCATTCGACAGGGAGCCTCTACGAGCAGTACTTC.

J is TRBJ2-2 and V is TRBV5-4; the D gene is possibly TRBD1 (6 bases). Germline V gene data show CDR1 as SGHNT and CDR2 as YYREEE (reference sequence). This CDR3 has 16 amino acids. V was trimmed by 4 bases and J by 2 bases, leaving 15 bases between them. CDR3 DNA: TGTGCCAGCAGCCCCCCGGGACAATACAACACCGGGGAGCTGTTTTTT. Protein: CASSPPGQYNTGELFF.

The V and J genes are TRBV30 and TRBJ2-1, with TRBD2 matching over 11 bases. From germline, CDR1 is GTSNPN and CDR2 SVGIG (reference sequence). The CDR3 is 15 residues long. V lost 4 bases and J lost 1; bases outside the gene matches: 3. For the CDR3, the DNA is TGTGCCTGGACTAGCGGGAGGATATCCTACAATGAGCAGTTCTTC. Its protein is CAWTSGRISYNEQFF.

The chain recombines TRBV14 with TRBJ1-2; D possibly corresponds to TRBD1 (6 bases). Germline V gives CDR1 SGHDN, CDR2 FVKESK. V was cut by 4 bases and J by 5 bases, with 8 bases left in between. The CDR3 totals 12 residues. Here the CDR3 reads CASSPTGYGYTF. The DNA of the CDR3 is TGTGCCAGCAGCCCGACAGGATATGGCTACACCTTC.

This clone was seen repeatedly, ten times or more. CDR3 in amino acids: CASSPRLGADTQYF. For the CDR3, the DNA is TGTGCCAGCTCACCACGGCTCGGGGCAGATACGCAGTATTTT. V is TRBV18 and J is TRBJ2-3; maybe TRBD2 (5 bases). This CDR3 contains 14 residues. V lost 1 base and J 4 bases, leaving 9 bases between the germline ends. CDR1 is KGHSH, CDR2 LQKENI, per germline. Combining the CDR3 with reference TRBV18 and TRBJ2-3 gives the whole variable domain NAGVMQNPRHLVRRRGQEARLRCSPMKGHSHVYWYRQLPEEGLKFMVYLQKENIIDESGMPKERFSAEFPKEGPSILRIQQVVRGDSAAYFCASSPRLGADTQYFGPGTRLTVL.

The CDR3 sequence is CASSVTGGSTIQYF. In DNA, the CDR3 is TGTGCCAGTAGTGTTACAGGGGGGTCTACGATTCAGTACTTC. This rearrangement joins TRBV19 to TRBJ2-4, with TRBD1 identical over 8 bases. Looked up from germline, CDR1 is LNHDA and CDR2 is SQIVND (reference sequence). The CDR3 is made up of 14 amino acids. V lost 5 bases and J lost 10; bases outside the gene matches: 10.

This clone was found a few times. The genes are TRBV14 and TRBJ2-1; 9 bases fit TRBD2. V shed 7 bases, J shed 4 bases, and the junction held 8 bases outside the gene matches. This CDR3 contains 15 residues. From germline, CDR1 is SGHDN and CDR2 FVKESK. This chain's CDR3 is CASNRLAASYNEQFF. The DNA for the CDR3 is TGTGCCAGCAACCGACTAGCGGCCAGTTACAATGAGCAGTTCTTC.